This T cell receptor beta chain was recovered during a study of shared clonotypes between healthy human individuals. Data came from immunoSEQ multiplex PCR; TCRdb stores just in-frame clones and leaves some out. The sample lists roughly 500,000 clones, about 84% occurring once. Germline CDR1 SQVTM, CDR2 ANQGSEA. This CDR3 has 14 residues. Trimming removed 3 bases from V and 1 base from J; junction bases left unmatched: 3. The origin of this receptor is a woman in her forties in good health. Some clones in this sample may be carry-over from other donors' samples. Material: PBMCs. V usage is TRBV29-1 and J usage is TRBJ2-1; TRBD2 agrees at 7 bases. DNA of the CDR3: TGCAGCGTTGATCTAGCGGTATCCTACAATGAGCAGTTCTTC. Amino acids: CSVDLAVSYNEQFF.